A selection of T cell receptor beta chains follows, all from one sample in a study of blood T cell repertoires in COVID-19. The method was immunoSEQ multiplex PCR; TCRdb's version includes in-frame clones alone and lacks a portion of them. This sample yields approximately 67,000 clones, of which approximately 82% are seen a single time; just over 6.5% belongs to the top ten. Material for sequencing was peripheral blood. The receptors shown here come from a man aged 60 to 75 with acute or convalescent COVID-19. Both conserved end residues are part of each CDR3. The order of the fields is J gene, V gene, CDR3 protein.

>TRBJ2-1|TRBV10-1
CASTQTGTGSLNEQFF
>TRBJ2-2|TRBV29-1
CSVVRDRSGELFF
>TRBJ2-5|TRBV6-2/TRBV6-3
CASSYGASSGGFSETQYF
>TRBJ1-2|TRBV6-5
CASRTQGVGGYTF
>TRBJ1-1|TRBV4-1
CASSLIQNKNTEAFF
>TRBJ2-2|TRBV2
CASSVGQGGGELFF
>TRBJ1-5|TRBV2
CASSEATHPGGNQPQHF
>TRBJ2-4|TRBV7-2
CASSSPRGAIKNIQYF
>TRBJ1-6|TRBV5-1
CASSPGQGDYNSPLHF
>TRBJ1-1|TRBV10-3
CAISDRGANTEAFF
>TRBJ1-2|TRBV5-5
CASSLASGQSSGYTF
>TRBJ2-6|TRBV7-6
CASSRVSSGANVLTF
>TRBJ1-1|TRBV19
CASSMEDRGQAEAFF
>TRBJ1-1|TRBV5-4
CASSLGRGRGTEAFF
>TRBJ1-2|TRBV6-2/TRBV6-3
CASSPAGVLPNYGYTF
>TRBJ2-7|TRBV6-5
CASREGGSYEQYF
>TRBJ2-7|TRBV5-5
CASSLTGSSYEQYF
>TRBJ1-6|TRBV30
CAWRETGGYSPLHF
>TRBJ1-6|TRBV2
CASTRSSYNSPLHF
>TRBJ2-3|TRBV5-1
CASSLVGTVATDTQYF
>TRBJ1-4|TRBV7-6
CASSPVLGRRSEKLFF
>TRBJ2-7|TRBV6-5
CASSYTGGQNYEQYF
>TRBJ2-7|TRBV6-5
CASSKTGEAYEQYF
>TRBJ1-5|TRBV19
CASSSGMANQPQHF
>TRBJ1-1|TRBV15
CATSRGRGRLTEAFF
>TRBJ2-2|TRBV5-4
CASSLAGVDTGELFF
>TRBJ1-2|TRBV18
CASSPPPGNGYTF
>TRBJ1-5|TRBV10-3
CAISESGSSNQPQHF
>TRBJ1-5|TRBV6-2/TRBV6-3
CASSYSPTDSNQPQHF
>TRBJ1-5|TRBV19
CASINRGGSQPQHF
>TRBJ1-2|TRBV5-1
CASSLVGTGIDYGYTF
>TRBJ2-7|TRBV13
CASSPLGQGVSYEQYF
>TRBJ1-1|TRBV6-5
CASSNHRGGTEAFF
>TRBJ1-2|TRBV19
CASSIIVPGAPAYGYTF
>TRBJ2-7|TRBV10-2
CASRPPGQGQGEQYF
>TRBJ1-2|TRBV7-2
CASRTTGGADYGYTF
>TRBJ1-1|TRBV13
CASSHNRGFEAFF
>TRBJ2-7|TRBV5-6
CASSLTGTSHEQYF
>TRBJ2-5|TRBV25-1
CASSEASSGQETQYF
>TRBJ1-4|TRBV30
CAWTAGVNEKLFF
>TRBJ2-6|TRBV6-5
CASSSPGVGANVLTF
>TRBJ1-2|TRBV18
CASSPIRDRTDGYTF
>TRBJ2-6|TRBV7-5
CVRSLRGTGRSGANVLTF
>TRBJ2-1|TRBV5-1
CASSLVSGGPIPYNEQFF
>TRBJ1-2|TRBV2
CASSETAYGYTF